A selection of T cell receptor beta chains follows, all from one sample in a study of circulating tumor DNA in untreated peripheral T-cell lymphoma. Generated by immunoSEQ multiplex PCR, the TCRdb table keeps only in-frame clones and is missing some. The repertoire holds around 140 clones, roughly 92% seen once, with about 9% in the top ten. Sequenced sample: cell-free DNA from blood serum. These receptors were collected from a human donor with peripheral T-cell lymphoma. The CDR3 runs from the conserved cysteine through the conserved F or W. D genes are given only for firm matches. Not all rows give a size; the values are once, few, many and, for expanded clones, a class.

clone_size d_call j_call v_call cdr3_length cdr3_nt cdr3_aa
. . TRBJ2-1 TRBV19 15 TGTGCCAGCGTAAATTACCTTTACCGCTACCCCGGCGCCTTCTTC CASVNYLYRYPGAFF
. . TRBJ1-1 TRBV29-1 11 TGCAGCGTTGGAGCCGTTACTGAAGCTTTCTTT CSVGAVTEAFF
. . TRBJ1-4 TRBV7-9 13 TGTGCCAGCAGCCCCTTTGCGGGTGAAAAACTGTTTTTT CASSPFAGEKLFF
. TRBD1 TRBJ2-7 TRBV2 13 TGTGCCAGGGGACAGGGGCTCTCCTACGAGCAGTACTTC CARGQGLSYEQYF
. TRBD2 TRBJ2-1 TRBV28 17 TGTGCCAGCAGTTTATACCCCTGGGCGGGAGAGAGCAATGAGCAGTTCTTC CASSLYPWAGESNEQFF
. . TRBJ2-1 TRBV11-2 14 TGTGCCAGCAGCTTAGATCGTACCGTGAATGAGCAGTTCTTC CASSLDRTVNEQFF
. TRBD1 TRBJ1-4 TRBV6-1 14 TGTGCCAGCAGTGTGGGGACAGGGAATGAAAAACTGTTTTTT CASSVGTGNEKLFF
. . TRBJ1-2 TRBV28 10 TGTGCCAGCAATGGAAGCGGCTACACCTTC CASNGSGYTF
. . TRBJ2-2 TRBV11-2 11 TGTGCCAGCAGCTCATGGGGGGAGCTGTTTTTT CASSSWGELFF
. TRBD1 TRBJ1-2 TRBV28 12 TGTGCCAGCAGTGCAACAGGGGTTGGCTACACCTTC CASSATGVGYTF
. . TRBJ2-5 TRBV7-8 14 TGTGCCAGCAGCCGAGCACGGGGTCAGGAGACCCAGTACTTC CASSRARGQETQYF
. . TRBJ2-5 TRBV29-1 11 TGCAGCGTTGAGGACAAAGAGACCCAGTACTTC CSVEDKETQYF
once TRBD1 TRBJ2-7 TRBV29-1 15 TGCAGCGTTGTAGAAGGGACAGCCTCGACCTACGAGCAGTACTTC CSVVEGTASTYEQYF
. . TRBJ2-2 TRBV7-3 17 TGTGCCAGCAGCTTAAACGTGGGACGTGGTGGCACCGGGGAGCTGTTTTTT CASSLNVGRGGTGELFF
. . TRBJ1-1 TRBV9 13 TGTGCCAGCAGCGGCGAGCCAAACGCTGAAGCTTTCTTT CASSGEPNAEAFF
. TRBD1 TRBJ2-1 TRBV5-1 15 TGCGCCAGCAGCTTGGGGACAGGGGGTTACAATGAGCAGTTCTTC CASSLGTGGYNEQFF
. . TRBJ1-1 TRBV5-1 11 TGCGCCAGCGCGAAAGAGACTGAAGCTTTCTTT CASAKETEAFF
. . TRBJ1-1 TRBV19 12 TGTGCCAGTAGTATTGGAAACACTGAAGCTTTCTTT CASSIGNTEAFF
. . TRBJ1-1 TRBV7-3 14 TGTGCCAGCAGCTTAACGGAGCGCCACTTAGGAGCTTTCTTT CASSLTERHLGAFF
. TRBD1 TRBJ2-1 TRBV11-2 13 TGTGCCAGCAGCTTGGGACAGGGGAATGAGCAGTTCTTC CASSLGQGNEQFF
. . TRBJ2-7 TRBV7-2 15 TGTGCCAGCAGCTTAGGGAGGGGGAGCTCCTACGAGCAGTACTTC CASSLGRGSSYEQYF
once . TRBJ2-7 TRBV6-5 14 TGTGCCAGCAGTTACACAGAACAGGGCTACGAGCAGTACTTC CASSYTEQGYEQYF
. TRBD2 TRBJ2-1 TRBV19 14 TGTGCCAGTAGTATACTAGCGGGAGAGAATGAGCAGTTCTTC CASSILAGENEQFF
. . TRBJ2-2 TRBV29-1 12 TGCAGCGTTGAAGGCCAGACCGGGGAGCTGTTTTTT CSVEGQTGELFF
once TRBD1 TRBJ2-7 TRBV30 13 TGTGCCTGGAGGAGGGACAGGCCCTACGAGCAGTACTTC CAWRRDRPYEQYF
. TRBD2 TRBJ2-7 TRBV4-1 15 TGCGCCAGCAGCCAAGAGGCGGGAGGGCCCTACGAGCAGTACTTC CASSQEAGGPYEQYF
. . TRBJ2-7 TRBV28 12 TGTGCCAGCAGTCTGGCCCTCTACGAGCAGTACTTC CASSLALYEQYF
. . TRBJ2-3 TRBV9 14 TGTGCCAGCAGCGTCCGACAGACCACAGATACGCAGTATTTT CASSVRQTTDTQYF
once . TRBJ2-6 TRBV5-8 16 TGTGCCGACGGGGTCATCCACCAAAGTCGGGCCAACGTCCTGACTTTC CADGVIHQSRANVLTF
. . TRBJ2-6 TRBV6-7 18 TGTGCCAGCAGTCCCAAACGGCGTTTTACAAAGTCGGGCCAACGTCCTGATTTC CASSPKRRFTKSGQRPDF
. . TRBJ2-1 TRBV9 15 TGTGCCAGCAGCCCCTCCGGGACCTCCTACAATGAGCAGTTCTTC CASSPSGTSYNEQFF
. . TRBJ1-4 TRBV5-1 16 TGCGCCAGCAGCTCGGACCCACAGGGATCTAATGAAAAACTGTTTTTT CASSSDPQGSNEKLFF
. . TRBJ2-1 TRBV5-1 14 TGCGCCAGCAGCTTGGAAGCGACTATGAATGAGCAGTTCTTC CASSLEATMNEQFF